This T cell receptor (beta chain) was recovered during a study of T-cell memory formation after mild COVID-19. Per germline, CDR1 LGHNA and CDR2 YNFKEQ. The length of the CDR3 is 17 residues. The ends lost 0 bases at V and 2 bases at J; junction bases unmatched: 6. There are a few counts of this clonotype. TCRdb reprocessed the 5' RACE reads with MiXCR, giving one entry per CDR3 protein. The data show hundreds of thousands of distinct CDR3 sequences, approximately 16% seen once. The source of this sequence is a man in his late teens or twenties who had mild COVID-19 (a few samples of this study predate the infection). Cell type and time point are not known. The material sequenced was PBMCs or a T cell subset sorted from them (not recorded which). The V gene is TRBV4-2, the J gene TRBJ2-1, with 8 bases identical to TRBD1. The CDR3 region is CASSQDWSGGAYNEQFF. Here the CDR3 DNA reads TGTGCCAGCAGCCAAGATTGGTCAGGGGGCGCCTACAATGAGCAGTTCTTC.